The 20 T cell receptor beta chains presented below share a single source sample, sequenced in a study of cytomegalovirus exposure and HLA in healthy donors. Amplification used 60 Vbeta primers and 13 Jbeta primers. Data came from immunoSEQ multiplex PCR; TCRdb stores just in-frame clones and leaves some out. The sample includes about 120,000 clones, 65% to 80% of them seen just once. The sample taken for sequencing was PBMCs. These receptors came from a man in his thirties or forties in good health and CMV-seropositive.

The chain links TRBV28 to TRBJ1-2; TRBD1 matches at 10 bases. J lost 8 bases, V lost 7 bases, and 7 bases had no gene match. The CDR3 is 13 residues long. CDR1 is MDHEN and CDR2 is SYDVKM in the germline V gene. The CDR3 spells CASTSGTGDGYTF. CDR3 bases: TGTGCCAGCACGTCCGGGACAGGGGACGGCTACACCTTC.

This clone was counted only a few times. This sequence joins TRBV7-9 and TRBJ2-7, with 8 bases aligning to TRBD1. CDR3 length: 14 residues. J was trimmed by 2 bases and V by 3 bases; bases with no gene match: 3. The germline gives CDR1 SEHNR, CDR2 FQNEAQ (reference sequence). In DNA, the CDR3 is TGTGCCAGCAGCTTGGGACAGGCTACCTACGAGCAGTACTTC. Its translation: CASSLGQATYEQYF.

The J gene is TRBJ2-1, the V gene TRBV7-3, with TRBD2 identical over 11 bases. V was clipped by 2 bases and J by 8 bases; unmatched bases: 8. Per germline, CDR1 SGHTA and CDR2 FQGTGA. This CDR3 comprises 16 residues. The DNA of the CDR3 is TGTGCCAGCAGCTTAGGGCTAGCGGGGGGTAGGGATGAGCAGTTCTTC. It specifies CASSLGLAGGRDEQFF.

The chain recombines TRBV27 with TRBJ2-7; D is possibly TRBD1 (5 bases). CDR3 size: 13 residues. Germline V gene data show CDR1 as MNHEY and CDR2 as SMNVEV (reference sequence). Trimming left V 5 bases short and J 1 base short, with 9 bases between. CDR3: CASSSRQSYEQYF. CDR3 coding DNA: TGTGCCAGCAGTAGCCGACAGTCCTACGAGCAGTACTTC.

J is TRBJ1-1 and V is TRBV30, with D uncertain. CDR1 is GTSNPN, CDR2 SVGIG, per germline (reference sequence). Between the trimmed V and J ends, which lost 1 base and 0 bases, there was a span of 18 bases. The CDR3 runs 17 residues. In nucleotides, the CDR3 is TGTGCCTGGAGTGGGATAAGCCTCACTACTATGAACACTGAAGCTTTCTTT. Encoded protein: CAWSGISLTTMNTEAFF.

The gene calls are TRBV20-1 and TRBJ1-4; no reliable D call. V lost 2 bases to trimming and J lost 5 bases, with 3 bases between them. Per germline, CDR1 DFQATT and CDR2 SNEGSKA (reference sequence). This CDR3 is 11 amino acids long. Here the CDR3 reads CSARQNEKLFF. CDR3 nucleotides: TGCAGTGCTAGACAGAATGAAAAACTGTTTTTT.

The chain recombines TRBV18 with TRBJ2-5; weak D call: TRBD1 (5 bases). Near its end, the DNA agrees better with TRBJ2-7, so the J call may be wrong. CDR1 is KGHSH, CDR2 LQKENI, per germline. The CDR3 covers 16 residues. CDR3 residues: CASSPTGPEGDYEQYF. The CDR3, as DNA: TGTGCCAGCTCACCAACAGGCCCAGAAGGGGACTACGAGCAGTACTTC.

The V call is TRBV27, the J call TRBJ1-6, with 9 bases that match TRBD1. Germline values: CDR1 MNHEY, CDR2 SMNVEV (reference sequence). The V gene end was trimmed by 5 bases and the J gene end by 7 bases; junction bases not matched to a gene: 3. The CDR3 consists of 14 residues. The CDR3 reads CASSRTGGNSPLHF. CDR3 DNA: TGTGCCAGCAGTCGCACAGGGGGCAATTCACCCCTCCACTTT.

The V gene is TRBV4-2, the J gene TRBJ2-1, with 9 bases lining up with TRBD2. CDR1 LGHNA and CDR2 YNFKEQ come from the germline V gene. With 4 bases clipped from V and 4 bases from J, the junction kept 5 bases outside the gene matches. The CDR3 runs 15 residues. The DNA of the CDR3 is TGTGCCAGCAGCCTCGGGCGGGGGGGATACAATGAGCAGTTCTTC. Translated, it gives CASSLGRGGYNEQFF.

The chain recombines TRBV5-4 with TRBJ2-3; tentative D call: TRBD2 (5 bases). Per the germline V gene, CDR1 is SGHNT and CDR2 is YYREEE (reference sequence). V lost 0 bases and J lost 5, with 13 bases in between. CDR3 length: 15 amino acids. The CDR3: CASSLGRGSGDTQYF. The CDR3 DNA follows: TGTGCCAGCAGCTTGGGGCGAGGGTCCGGAGATACGCAGTATTTT.

V is TRBV7-9 and J is TRBJ2-5; D gene uncertain. With 5 bases removed from V and 5 bases from J, the gap between germline ends came to 9 bases. The germline gives CDR1 SEHNR, CDR2 FQNEAQ (reference sequence). This CDR3 region has 12 residues. CDR3 DNA sequence: TGTGCCAGCAGCCACAAAAAGGAGACCCAGTACTTC. This encodes CASSHKKETQYF.

V gene TRBV27 combines with J gene TRBJ2-4; 10 nucleotides agree with TRBD1. From germline, CDR1 is MNHEY and CDR2 SMNVEV (reference sequence). CDR3 length equals 15 residues. V was clipped by 6 bases and J by 3 bases; unmatched bases: 5. Written as DNA, the CDR3 is TGTGCCAGCAGGGGACAGGGGATTGGCAAAAACATTCAGTACTTC. Amino acid sequence: CASRGQGIGKNIQYF.

The chain employs TRBV15 and TRBJ2-3; possible D gene TRBD2, 6 bases. V shed 1 base and J shed 7 bases, with 15 bases lying between them. The CDR3 covers 15 residues. Per the germline V gene, CDR1 is LNHNV and CDR2 is YYDKDF (reference sequence). The CDR3 nucleotides read TGTGCCACCAGCAGAGCCGGGACTCCCGGATATACGCAGTATTTT. It specifies CATSRAGTPGYTQYF.

This chain uses TRBV7-2 with TRBJ1-1, with a weak D call TRBD1 (6 bases). CDR1 is SGHTA, CDR2 FQGNSA, per germline. The CDR3 extends over 17 amino acids. V was pared by 8 bases and J by 1 base, with 23 bases between. The DNA for the CDR3 is TGTGCCAGCGGGCCCCCGGACAGCCCTTTCTCGAACACTGAAGCTTTCTTT. Translating it yields CASGPPDSPFSNTEAFF. Variable domain in full (rest from reference TRBV7-2 and TRBJ1-1): GAGVSQSPSNKVTEKGKDVELRCDPISGHTALYWYRQSLGQGLEFLIYFQGNSAPDKSGLPSDRFSAERTGGSVSTLTIQRTQQEDSAVYLCASGPPDSPFSNTEAFFGQGTRLTVV.

The V gene is TRBV7-2, the J gene TRBJ1-2; D possibly corresponds to TRBD1 (6 bases). This CDR3 is built from 15 residues. In germline, CDR1 is SGHTA, CDR2 FQGNSA. The germline V and J ends were trimmed by 1 base and 7 bases, with 16 bases remaining between them. The CDR3 coding sequence is TGTGCCAGCAGCTTAGTAGCCCAGGGGACGGGTGGCTACACCTTC. It is translated as CASSLVAQGTGGYTF. Combining the CDR3 with reference TRBV7-2 and TRBJ1-2 gives the whole variable domain GAGVSQSPSNKVTEKGKDVELRCDPISGHTALYWYRQSLGQGLEFLIYFQGNSAPDKSGLPSDRFSAERTGGSVSTLTIQRTQQEDSAVYLCASSLVAQGTGGYTFGSGTRLTVV.

The CDR3 nucleotides read TGTGCCAGCAGCTTAGACGGTCCCCCTCGGGAAAAACTGTTTTTT. Its translation: CASSLDGPPREKLFF. The chain carries TRBV7-9 and TRBJ1-4; D is ambiguous. The length of the CDR3 is 15 residues. Germline V gene lookup returns CDR1 SEHNR and CDR2 FQNEAQ (reference sequence). V lost 1 base, J lost 8 bases, and 14 bases lay in between. Complete variable domain (other parts from reference TRBV7-9 and TRBJ1-4): DTGVSQNPRHKITKRGQNVTFRCDPISEHNRLYWYRQTLGQGPEFLTYFQNEAQLEKSRLLSDRFSAERPKGSFSTLEIQRTEQGDSAMYLCASSLDGPPREKLFFGSGTQLSVL.

The rearrangement joins TRBV11-3 to TRBJ2-1, with D maybe TRBD2 (6 bases). This CDR3 spans 15 amino acids. V was cut by 2 bases and J by 7 bases, with 15 bases left in between. Germline CDR1 is SGHNT and CDR2 is YENEEA. The CDR3 sequence: CASSLSPSVSNEQFF. The CDR3 DNA reads TGTGCCAGCAGCTTATCCCCTAGCGTGAGTAATGAGCAGTTCTTC.

The chain uses TRBV7-2 and TRBJ2-3; 9 bases line up with TRBD1. The CDR3 runs 15 residues. V was clipped by 4 bases and J by 4 bases; unmatched bases: 6. Germline CDR1 is SGHTA and CDR2 is FQGNSA. The CDR3 reads CASSWTGASADTQYF. CDR3 coding DNA: TGTGCCAGCAGCTGGACAGGGGCGAGCGCAGATACGCAGTATTTT.

The V gene is TRBV6-6, the J gene TRBJ2-1, with 11 bases fitting TRBD2. Per germline, CDR1 MNHNY and CDR2 SVGAGI (reference sequence). Trimming took 4 bases from V and 10 from J; bases not matched to a gene: 12. The CDR3 is 16 residues long. DNA of the CDR3: TGTGCCAGCAGTTTCACTAGCGGGGGCCACCTCCGGGAGCAGTTCTTC. Its protein is CASSFTSGGHLREQFF.

The chain has TRBV6-6 and TRBJ2-1; 15 bases align to TRBD2. V gave up 0 bases and J gave up 10 bases; unmatched junction bases: 1. The germline CDR1 and CDR2 sequences are MNHNY and SVGAGI (reference sequence). The CDR3 runs 15 residues. The CDR3 bases are TGTGCCAGCAGTTACTCCGGGACTAGCGGGGGGGAGCAGTTCTTC. Translated, it gives CASSYSGTSGGEQFF.